The sample holds many counts of the clone carrying this T cell receptor beta chain. The target antigen is unknown. Trimming took 1 base from V and 4 from J, leaving 13 bases between them. Germline V CDR1 and CDR2: DFQATT, SNEGSKA (reference sequence). CDR3 length: 14 residues. This sample was included in a study of neurological immune-mediated disorders. Study observations and caveats: The absence of shared CDR3 amino acid sequences among expanded clones across subjects suggests private repertoires in all groups.

TCRdb processed the 5' RACE reads anew with MiXCR; each CDR3 protein has one entry. In the table there are around 10,000 distinct CDR3 sequences, 21% of which are singletons. Sorted libraries were made with about 1 million CD4+ or CD8+ T cells. The sample consisted of CD8+ T cells from blood. This clonotype was sampled from a woman aged 60 to 75 with HTLV-1-associated myelopathy (HAM/TSP). The chain combines TRBV20-1 with TRBJ1-2, with D possibly matching TRBD1 (5 bases). The CDR3 coding sequence is TGCAGTGCTAGAGGGATAGGGACGGGCTATGGCTACACCTTC. Protein: CSARGIGTGYGYTF.